The 32 T cell receptor beta chains presented below share a single source sample, sequenced in a study of blood T cells in healthy people across ages (dated by TCRdb to 2013 to 2016). Libraries were prepared through 5' RACE. The second PCR ran for about 6 to 11 cycles and used a J-beta primer mix along with a sample-barcoded 5' primer. In TCRdb, the public reads were trimmed at Q25 with fastp and aligned with MiXCR, with productive beta chains retained. Records with the same CDR3 protein are collapsed into one entry carrying the most frequent genes and DNA. For this sample there are 1,800,000 or so distinct CDR3 sequences; roughly 43% appear just once. The top ten constitute about 21% of the sample. Sequences were obtained from blood. These receptors originate from a human donor in good health.

This chain uses TRBV12-5 with TRBJ2-7, with D possibly matching TRBD2 (5 bases). The CDR3 length is 13 residues. V was pared by 8 bases and J by 2 bases, with 13 bases between. Germline V gives CDR1 LGHNT, CDR2 FRNRAP. DNA for the CDR3: TGTGCTAGTTCCGAGGGATCCCCCTACGAGCAGTACTTC. It encodes CASSEGSPYEQYF. Full variable domain (remainder filled in from reference TRBV12-5 and TRBJ2-7): DARVTQTPRHKVTEMGQEVTMRCQPILGHNTVFWYRQTMMQGLELLAYFRNRAPLDDSGMPKDRFSAEMPDATLATLKIQPSEPRDSAVYFCASSEGSPYEQYFGPGTRLTVT.

The chain links TRBV7-9 to TRBJ1-3, with TRBD1 as a possible D gene (5 bases). The CDR3 extends over 15 amino acids. V was shortened by 5 bases and J by 0 bases, with 11 bases between the two germline ends. Germline V lookup: CDR1 SEHNR, CDR2 FQNEAQ (reference sequence). DNA for the CDR3: TGTGCCAGCAGCCTTGGGACGATCTCTGGAAACACCATATATTTT. Amino acid sequence: CASSLGTISGNTIYF.

This clonotype was seen more than once but under ten times. This chain uses TRBV6-1 with TRBJ2-7, with D unresolved. The CDR3 is made up of 14 amino acids. The V end was cut by 3 bases, the J end by 0 bases, with 9 bases between. CDR1 is MNHNS, CDR2 SASEGT, per germline. The CDR3 bases are TGTGCCAGCAGTGACGGCCCCACCTCCTACGAGCAGTACTTC. Encoded protein: CASSDGPTSYEQYF.

V usage is TRBV5-1 and J usage is TRBJ1-2, with unresolved D. V lost 4 bases to trimming and J lost 7 bases, with 17 bases between them. Germline CDR1 and CDR2: SGHRS and YFSETQ. The length of the CDR3 is 14 residues. CDR3 in amino acids: CASSNLYPSVGYTF. The CDR3 DNA reads as TGCGCCAGCAGCAACTTGTACCCTTCGGTTGGCTACACCTTC.

This clonotype came up a few times. The chain employs TRBV6-5 and TRBJ1-5, with D perhaps matching TRBD1 (5 bases). CDR3 length: 15 amino acids. CDR1 and CDR2 from the germline V gene are MNHEY and SVGAGI. V was cut by 10 bases and J by 0 bases, with 16 bases left in between. The CDR3 is CATKTVPYSNQPQHF. The DNA for the CDR3 is TGTGCCACCAAGACAGTTCCATATAGCAATCAGCCCCAGCATTTT.

The V and J genes are TRBV2 and TRBJ2-1; D is uncertain. From germline, CDR1 is SNHLY and CDR2 FYNNEI. Trimming took off 8 bases at V and 5 bases at J, with 13 bases between the two ends. This CDR3 has 13 amino acids. CDR3 coding DNA: TGTGCCAGCGCCCTTGGCCCCAACAATGAGCAGTTCTTC. Protein product: CASALGPNNEQFF. The whole variable domain, filled in from reference TRBV2 and TRBJ2-1, reads EPEVTQTPSHQVTQMGQEVILRCVPISNHLYFYWYRQILGQKVEFLVSFYNNEISEKSEIFDDQFSVERPDGSNFTLKIRSTKLEDSAMYFCASALGPNNEQFFGPGTRLTVL.

The chain is built from TRBV24-1 and TRBJ1-5; no clear D gene. The CDR3 is made up of 15 amino acids. Trimming stripped 4 bases from V and 1 base from J, with 10 bases between. In germline, CDR1 is KGHDR, CDR2 SFDVKD. CDR3 loop: CATSDSFRSNQPQHF. The CDR3 nucleotides are TGTGCCACCAGTGACTCATTCAGGAGCAATCAGCCCCAGCATTTT.

This clonotype has only a few counts. This chain links TRBV15 with TRBJ1-2; D possibly corresponds to TRBD1 (6 bases). The germline gives CDR1 LNHNV, CDR2 YYDKDF (reference sequence). The germline V and J ends were trimmed by 1 base and 5 bases, with 20 bases remaining between them. The CDR3 runs to 17 residues. The CDR3 DNA reads as TGTGCCACCAGCAGAGGCGGACGGGACATTTTACCTTATGGCTACACCTTC. This codes for CATSRGGRDILPYGYTF.

This clonotype showed up just a few times. The V and J genes are TRBV10-2 and TRBJ2-4; tentatively, D is TRBD1 or TRBD2 (6 bases each). The CDR3 has 14 amino acids. Germline V gene sequence: CDR1 WSHSY, CDR2 SAAADI. V was pared by 3 bases and J by 5 bases, with 11 bases between. Written as DNA, the CDR3 is TGCGCCAGCAGTGAACAGGGACTCCAAAACATTCAGTACTTC. Translation: CASSEQGLQNIQYF.

The rearrangement links TRBV6-2 or TRBV6-3 to TRBJ1-6, with D unresolved. With 0 bases removed from V and 8 bases from J, the gap between germline ends came to 11 bases. CDR1 is MNHEY and CDR2 is SVGEGT in the germline V gene. The CDR3 is 15 residues long. In DNA form, the CDR3 reads TGTGCCAGCAGTTACTCGTCACTCTCTGATTCACCCCTCCACTTT. Its translation is CASSYSSLSDSPLHF.

This clonotype was found a few times. The rearrangement links TRBV12-3 or TRBV12-4 to TRBJ2-3; the D gene could be TRBD1 or TRBD2 (5 bases each). V was clipped by 6 bases and J by 6 bases, with 19 bases between them. The CDR3 consists of 15 residues. The CDR3 is CASSLRDLPSDTQYF. The CDR3 DNA reads TGTGCCAGCAGCCTAAGGGACCTCCCGTCGGATACGCAGTATTTT.

The rearrangement uses TRBV11-1 and TRBJ1-5, with D hard to call. The CDR3 has 13 amino acids. Germline-derived CDR1 and CDR2 are SGHAT and FQDESV (reference sequence). V gave up 4 bases and J gave up 9 bases, with 13 bases separating them. The CDR3 protein is CASSSGSGLPQHF. The DNA of the CDR3 is TGTGCCAGCAGCTCAGGTAGCGGGTTGCCCCAGCATTTT.

The chain is built from TRBV12-3 or TRBV12-4 and TRBJ1-2; TRBD1 matches 7 bases. V lost 5 bases to trimming and J lost 4 bases; unmatched junction nucleotides: 10. This CDR3 comprises 15 residues. The CDR3, as DNA: TGTGCCAGCAGTCCGGGACCAGACAGGGCCTATGGCTACACCTTC. It is translated as CASSPGPDRAYGYTF.

The chain uses TRBV11-2 and TRBJ2-3; D might be TRBD2 (7 bases). CDR3 length: 18 amino acids. Deletions cut 5 bases from V and 1 base from J, with 22 bases between. CDR1 is SGHAT, CDR2 FQNNGV, per germline. The chain's CDR3 is CASSVRGGRLAGTDTQYF. In DNA, the CDR3 is TGTGCCAGCAGCGTTAGGGGGGGGCGGCTAGCCGGCACAGATACGCAGTATTTT.

This clonotype was observed a few times. The V call is TRBV10-3, the J call TRBJ1-2, with 8 positions matching TRBD1. CDR3 length equals 15 residues. The junction had 15 bases not matched to a gene; V was cut back by 6 bases and J by 9 bases. The germline V gene encodes CDR1 ENHRY and CDR2 SYGVKD. CDR3 bases: TGTGCCATCAGCACCAAGGGAGGACAGGGCGGTCGCTACACCTTC. Residues: CAISTKGGQGGRYTF.

The V gene is TRBV6-1, the J gene TRBJ2-5; TRBD2 is a possible D gene (6 bases). Deletions cut 7 bases from V and 4 bases from J, with 16 bases between. The CDR3 consists of 14 residues. The germline V gene has CDR1 MNHNS and CDR2 SASEGT. The CDR3 protein is CASKPSVAPETQYF. The CDR3 DNA reads as TGTGCCAGCAAACCTAGCGTCGCCCCAGAGACCCAGTACTTC.

This clonotype was counted only a few times. J is TRBJ2-1 and V is TRBV7-9; TRBD1 matches at 8 bases. CDR1 SEHNR and CDR2 FQNEAQ come from the germline V gene (reference sequence). With V trimmed by 5 bases and J by 8 bases, 2 bases remained unmatched. The CDR3 spans 12 residues. The CDR3 DNA follows: TGTGCCAGCAGCACACAGGGGGATGAGCAGTTCTTC. This sequence encodes CASSTQGDEQFF.

In this sample, this clonotype turned up a few times. The CDR3 protein is CASSPSDRAHEQYF. The CDR3 nucleotides read TGTGCCAGCTCACCATCGGACAGGGCCCACGAGCAGTACTTC. This sequence joins TRBV18 and TRBJ2-7, with 8 nucleotides matching TRBD1. In germline, CDR1 is KGHSH, CDR2 LQKENI. The CDR3 length is 14 residues. V lost 2 bases to trimming and J lost 5 bases; unmatched junction nucleotides: 5.

The sample holds a few counts of this clonotype. The rearrangement links TRBV7-6 to TRBJ2-1, with 10 nucleotides matching TRBD2. With 9 bases clipped from V and 3 bases from J, the junction kept 5 bases outside the gene matches. The germline V gene encodes CDR1 SGHVS and CDR2 FNYEAQ. The CDR3 spans 14 residues. In nucleotides, the CDR3 is TGTGCCAGTTTAGCGGGGGGCATCTACAATGAGCAGTTCTTC. Translated, it gives CASLAGGIYNEQFF.

At least ten counts were recorded for this clonotype. The chain joins TRBV28 to TRBJ1-6, with D possibly TRBD1 on 5 matching bases. V was cut by 10 bases and J by 0 bases, with 22 bases left in between. CDR3 length equals 18 residues. Germline values: CDR1 MDHEN, CDR2 SYDVKM. CDR3 sequence: CATKTVRKFSSYNSPLHF. CDR3 coding DNA: TGTGCCACCAAGACAGTCCGAAAGTTTTCCTCCTATAATTCACCCCTCCACTTT.

The rearrangement uses TRBV20-1 and TRBJ2-7; D might be TRBD1 (6 bases). Germline lookup yields CDR1 DFQATT and CDR2 SNEGSKA (reference sequence). Trimming left V 6 bases short and J 1 base short, with 13 bases between. CDR3 length: 13 amino acids. The CDR3 nucleotides are TGCAGTGCCCAAAGGGACATTTCCTACGAGCAGTACTTC. Encoded protein: CSAQRDISYEQYF.

J is TRBJ1-1 and V is TRBV20-1; D is possibly TRBD1 (5 bases). The V gene lost 5 bases and the J gene lost 1 base, with 14 bases spanning the gap. The CDR3 has 14 amino acids. CDR1 and CDR2 (germline): DFQATT, SNEGSKA (reference sequence). This CDR3 is CSADPGTENTEAFF. In DNA form, the CDR3 reads TGCAGTGCTGACCCCGGGACGGAGAACACTGAAGCTTTCTTT.

The CDR3 nucleotides read TGTGCCAGCAGTCAGGGGCGGGCCCTAGCGGGTACAGATACGCAGTATTTT. This gives the protein CASSQGRALAGTDTQYF. This rearrangement joins TRBV28 to TRBJ2-3; the match to TRBD2 covers 8 bases. Germline assignment: CDR1 MDHEN and CDR2 SYDVKM. The V and J ends lost 5 bases and 3 bases, in that order; junction bases with no gene match: 13. The CDR3 has 17 residues.

The chain is built from TRBV10-3 and TRBJ2-5, with 14 bases fitting TRBD2. Trimming cost V 2 bases and J 0 bases; bases outside gene matches: 2. Germline V lookup: CDR1 ENHRY, CDR2 SYGVKD. The CDR3 spans 17 residues. The CDR3 reads CAISEPTSGGDQETQYF. The CDR3 nucleotides read TGTGCCATCAGTGAGCCGACTAGCGGGGGGGACCAAGAGACCCAGTACTTC.

This clonotype was counted between two and nine times. The chain has TRBV13 and TRBJ2-4; 7 bases agree with TRBD1. The end of the DNA is better explained by TRBJ2-7, so the J call may be wrong. CDR3 size: 14 residues. Germline V CDR1 and CDR2: PRHDT, FYEKMQ (reference sequence). The CDR3 loop reads CASSFNRGYYEQYF. In DNA form, the CDR3 reads TGTGCCAGCAGCTTCAACAGGGGTTACTACGAGCAGTACTTC.

This chain uses TRBV20-1 with TRBJ2-7, with D perhaps matching TRBD1 or TRBD2 (5 bases each). V lost 0 bases and J lost 2, with 20 bases in between. Germline V gene sequence: CDR1 DFQATT, CDR2 SNEGSKA (reference sequence). The CDR3 contains 17 residues. CDR3 loop: CSARDWGRDGSPYEQYF. The CDR3 nucleotides are TGCAGTGCTAGAGATTGGGGACGGGACGGCAGCCCCTACGAGCAGTACTTC.

The V call is TRBV20-1, the J call TRBJ2-3; D perhaps matches TRBD2 (5 bases). The germline V gene has CDR1 DFQATT and CDR2 SNEGSKA (reference sequence). The CDR3 loop spans 12 amino acids. V lost 6 bases and J lost 0, with 7 bases in between. The CDR3 protein is CSARLSTDTQYF. The CDR3 coding sequence is TGCAGTGCCCGACTAAGCACAGATACGCAGTATTTT.

This clonotype has only one observation. The chain has TRBV29-1 and TRBJ1-2, with a tentative D call TRBD1 (5 bases). This CDR3 region has 14 residues. With 4 bases removed from V and 5 bases from J, the gap between germline ends came to 17 bases. Per germline, CDR1 SQVTM and CDR2 ANQGSEA. Here the CDR3 DNA reads TGCAGCGTTGTGGGGCGACAGACTGATTATGGCTACACCTTC. Amino acid sequence: CSVVGRQTDYGYTF.

This rearrangement joins TRBV3-1 to TRBJ1-1; D is possibly TRBD1 (5 bases). Deletions cut 0 bases from V and 6 bases from J, with 14 bases between. Germline CDR1 LGHDT, CDR2 YNNKEL (reference sequence). This CDR3 has 15 amino acids. The CDR3 sequence is CASSQESENRPEAFF. The CDR3 DNA reads as TGTGCCAGCAGCCAAGAGAGTGAGAACAGGCCTGAAGCTTTCTTT.

The CDR3 spells CSVHLLTGATF. The CDR3 DNA reads as TGCAGCGTGCATCTTTTGACAGGGGCCACCTTC. V and J are TRBV29-1 and TRBJ1-2; 8 positions agree with TRBD1. The germline CDR1 and CDR2 sequences are SQVTM and ANQGSEA. The CDR3 covers 11 residues. V trimming: 6 bases; J trimming: 13 bases; junction bases outside the gene matches: 10.

The V gene is TRBV29-1, the J gene TRBJ2-7, with 11 positions matching TRBD1. Trimming at V came to 2 bases and at J to 3 bases, leaving 6 bases not matched to a gene. Germline V gene sequence: CDR1 SQVTM, CDR2 ANQGSEA. The CDR3 is 15 residues long. The DNA of the CDR3 is TGCAGCGTTGAAAAAGGACAGGGGGCCTTCTACGAGCAGTACTTC. Translating it yields CSVEKGQGAFYEQYF.

This clonotype was observed a few times. The chain uses TRBV7-3 and TRBJ2-3; 8 bases align to TRBD2. Germline assignment: CDR1 SGHTA and CDR2 FQGTGA. With 2 bases clipped from V and 5 bases from J, the junction kept 3 bases outside the gene matches. This CDR3 contains 14 residues. The CDR3 DNA follows: TGTGCCAGCAGCTTAGGAGCGGGAGTAGATACGCAGTATTTT. Translated: CASSLGAGVDTQYF.